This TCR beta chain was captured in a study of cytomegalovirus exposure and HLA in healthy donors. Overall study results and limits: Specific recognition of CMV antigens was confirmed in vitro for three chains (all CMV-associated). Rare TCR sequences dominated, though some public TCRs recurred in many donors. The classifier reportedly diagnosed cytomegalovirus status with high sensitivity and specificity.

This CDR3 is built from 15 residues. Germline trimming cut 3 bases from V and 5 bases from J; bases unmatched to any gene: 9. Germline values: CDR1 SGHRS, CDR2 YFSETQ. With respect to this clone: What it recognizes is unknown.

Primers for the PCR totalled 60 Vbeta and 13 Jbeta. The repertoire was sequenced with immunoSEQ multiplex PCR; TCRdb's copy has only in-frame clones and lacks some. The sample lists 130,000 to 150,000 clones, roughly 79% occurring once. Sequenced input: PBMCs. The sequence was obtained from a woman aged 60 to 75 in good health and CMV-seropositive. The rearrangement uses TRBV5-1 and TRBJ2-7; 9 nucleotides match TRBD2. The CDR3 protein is CASSSLAGSRNEQYF. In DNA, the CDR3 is TGCGCCAGCAGCTCCCTAGCGGGATCGAGGAACGAGCAGTACTTC.